This T cell receptor beta chain was observed in a study of shared clonotypes between healthy human individuals. The V and J ends lost 6 bases and 0 bases respectively, with 14 bases between them. The CDR3 consists of 15 residues. The germline CDR1 and CDR2 sequences are LNHDA and SQIVND (reference sequence). The study, taken as a whole, reports: Generation of non-shared clonotypes was less probable than generation of clonotypes shared by all four donors. Collection of samples was limited to blood; tissue repertoires likely differ.

Turning to this clone: Its antigen is unidentified.

Per the authors' pipeline: ImmunoSEQ gave junction-only sequences without quality scores, so filtering differed. Here immunoSEQ multiplex PCR was the method, and the copy in TCRdb shows in-frame clones only, minus some. The V and J calls and the clone size are those of that table, but D and trimming were determined from the DNA. This sample carries roughly 500,000 clones, roughly 95% of them seen once, and the ten largest clones take 0.064%. The sample consisted of naive CD4+ T cells sorted from blood. Subset in this sample: CD45RA+ positively selected. The sequence came from a young woman in good health. This rearrangement joins TRBV19 to TRBJ1-1, with D unresolved. The CDR3 sequence: CASRELRMMNTEAFF. The CDR3 DNA sequence: TGTGCCAGTAGAGAACTCCGGATGATGAACACTGAAGCTTTCTTT.